Below, one T cell receptor (beta chain) is given with its context. Original methodology: Nucleated cell number was recorded as an estimate derived from reference gene primer amplification. Clones were sequenced by immunoSEQ multiplex PCR, and TCRdb holds only the in-frame ones, with some missing. V and J calls and clone size follow that table, whereas D and trimming were derived from the DNA. The table has 330,000 or so clones, roughly 90% seen once; the top ten hold around 4%. This record belongs to a study of blood T cell repertoires in COVID-19. Looking at the study overall: Whether acute or convalescent, the COVID-19 samples came from the United States, Italy and Spain. PBMCs, B-cell-depleted T cells, or T cells provided the cDNA or gDNA that made up the material.

Trimming removed 3 bases from V and 1 base from J, with 18 bases in between. The CDR3 extends over 16 amino acids. CDR1 and CDR2 (germline): SQVTM, ANQGSEA. Sequenced input: peripheral blood. The rearrangement uses TRBV29-1 and TRBJ1-1, with D tentatively TRBD1 (5 bases). The TCR comes from a woman in her fifties or sixties with COVID-19, enrolled during active disease. CDR3 sequence reads: CSVDGLERRGNTEAFF. CDR3 nucleotides: TGCAGCGTTGATGGGTTAGAGAGGAGGGGGAACACTGAAGCTTTCTTT.